Below, 6 T cell receptor beta chains from the same sample are listed, as sequenced in a study of Tregs in tolerant kidney transplant recipients (dated by TCRdb to about 2019). These receptors are not linked to any known antigen. Receptors were amplified or captured by the immunoSEQ multiplex PCR assay. The clones in this table, taken by TCRdb from immuneACCESS, are in-frame only. Not every clone is retained; where verified, under half of the shortfall comes from an unresolved V gene, and the cause of the rest is unknown. This sample is represented by 30,000 to 35,000 clones; 82% of them were singletons. Of the sample, approximately 2% falls within the top ten clones. The sequenced sample consisted of Tregs from blood cultured with allogeneic cells. These receptors were taken from a human donor in good health.

The V and J genes are TRBV19 and TRBJ2-2; 8 nucleotides agree with TRBD2. This CDR3 is 14 amino acids long. CDR1 is LNHDA, CDR2 SQIVND, per germline (reference sequence). Trimming removed 6 bases from V and 4 bases from J; junction bases left unmatched: 4. CDR3 sequence (DNA): TGTGCCAGTAGAGTGACTAGCGTCACCGGGGAGCTGTTTTTT. Protein: CASRVTSVTGELFF.

This clone was seen just once. This chain uses TRBV29-1 with TRBJ2-1, with D maybe TRBD1 (5 bases). The ends were cut back, 6 bases at V and 8 bases at J, with 17 bases in the middle. Germline CDR1 is SQVTM and CDR2 is ANQGSEA. CDR3 length: 13 residues. The CDR3 here is CSVDAPGKDEQFF. As DNA, the CDR3 is TGCAGCGTAGATGCTCCAGGGAAGGATGAGCAGTTCTTC.

This clone was detected a few times. The chain couples TRBV7-9 to TRBJ2-3; D ambiguous. Deletions cut 2 bases from V and 5 bases from J, with 5 bases between. The germline CDR1 and CDR2 sequences are SEHNR and FQNEAQ (reference sequence). This CDR3 is built from 12 residues. This CDR3 reads CASSLLGDTQYF. DNA for the CDR3: TGTGCCAGCAGCTTACTGGGAGATACGCAGTATTTT.

The chain employs TRBV23-1 and TRBJ2-2; D is possibly TRBD2 (6 bases). TRBV23-1 falls under the ORF class, with uncertain function. V shed 4 bases and J shed 3 bases, with 21 bases lying between them. The CDR3 sequence is 18 residues long. The CDR3 here is CASSLVSDRGGYTGELFF. CDR3 nucleotide sequence: TGCGCCAGCAGTCTTGTATCTGATCGGGGAGGATACACCGGGGAGCTGTTTTTT.

As to this clone: The sample contains more than one DNA sequence encoding this CDR3. The genes are TRBV12-5 and TRBJ2-7, with unresolved D. This CDR3 comprises 11 residues. The germline V gene encodes CDR1 LGHNT and CDR2 FRNRAP. V lost 1 base and J lost 7, with 5 bases in between. The DNA of the CDR3 is TGTGCTAGTGGTTTGGAATATGAGCAGTACTTC. Protein sequence: CASGLEYEQYF.

The chain uses TRBV9 and TRBJ1-1; D is perhaps TRBD1 (6 bases). This CDR3 has 17 amino acids. The ends were cut back, 4 bases at V and 0 bases at J, with 19 bases in the middle. Germline CDR1 and CDR2: SGDLS and YYNGEE. Written as DNA, the CDR3 is TGTGCCAGCAGCCCCCTGAGTAGGGGGGGAATGAACACTGAAGCTTTCTTT. It encodes CASSPLSRGGMNTEAFF.